Listed below are T cell receptor beta chains from one sample, sequenced in a study of T cells in Graves' hyperthyroidism and ophthalmopathy. Each CDR3 protein gets one entry after TCRdb re-called the multiplex PCR reads with MiXCR. This table holds approximately 400,000 distinct CDR3 sequences, approximately 12% found once. Sequenced material: blood. The receptors shown here come from a young man with Graves' hyperthyroidism that later progressed to Graves' ophthalmopathy. CDR3s include the opening cysteine and the closing phenylalanine or tryptophan. A D gene is named only where the DNA matches it firmly. Where a row states a size, it is once, few, many or the class of an expanded clone; other rows omit it.

j_call d_call v_call clone_size cdr3_aa cdr3_nt
TRBJ1-1 . TRBV29-1 many CSVFPAEYTEAFF TGCAGCGTTTTTCCCGCCGAGTACACTGAAGCTTTCTTT
TRBJ2-3 . TRBV27 . CASSFVTTDTQYF TGTGCCAGCAGTTTTGTTACCACAGATACGCAGTATTTT
TRBJ2-7 . TRBV11-3 many CASSLGGTRYEQYF TGTGCCAGCAGCTTAGGGGGCACGCGTTACGAGCAGTACTTC
TRBJ2-7 . TRBV5-1 . CASSLANRVDYEQYF TGTGCCAGCAGCTTAGCGAACAGGGTAGACTACGAGCAGTACTTC
TRBJ2-1 . TRBV11-2 many CASSFWAGQTYNEQFF TGTGCCAGCAGCTTCTGGGCCGGGCAAACCTACAATGAGCAGTTCTTC
TRBJ1-2 . TRBV10-3 . CAISEPGRGGYTF TGTGCCATCAGTGAGCCAGGGCGGGGTGGCTACACCTTC
TRBJ2-1 . TRBV19 few CASSIRQSAYNEQFF TGTGCCAGTAGTATACGGCAGTCCGCCTACAATGAGCAGTTCTTC
TRBJ1-2 . TRBV28 many CASSSGQGNYGYTF TGTGCCAGCAGTAGCGGGCAGGGGAACTATGGCTACACCTTC
TRBJ1-5 TRBD1 TRBV19 . CASRQTGTGGHQPQHF TGTGCCAGTAGGCAAACCGGGACAGGGGGCCATCAGCCCCAGCATTTT
TRBJ2-2 TRBD2 TRBV20-1 . CSLAGGPGELFF TGCAGTTTAGCGGGGGGGCCCGGGGAGCTGTTTTTT
TRBJ2-2 . TRBV6-4 . CASSALDGLTGELFF TGTGCCAGCAGTGCTTTAGACGGATTGACCGGGGAGCTGTTTTTT
TRBJ2-1 . TRBV5-6 . CASSPLGGGDEQFF TGTGCCAGCAGCCCGTTGGGGGGTGGGGATGAGCAGTTCTTC
TRBJ1-1 TRBD1 TRBV27 many CANSSTGANTEAFF TGTGCCAACAGTTCGACAGGGGCGAACACTGAAGCTTTCTTT
TRBJ2-1 TRBD2 TRBV7-8 many CASSTSITSGDEQFF TGTGCCAGCAGCACTAGTATTACTAGCGGGGATGAGCAGTTCTTC
TRBJ1-4 . TRBV20-1 few CSALPGATNEKLFF TGCAGTGCTCTACCGGGGGCAACTAATGAAAAACTGTTTTTT
TRBJ2-3 TRBD2 TRBV7-9 many CASSLRRLAGGTDTQYF TGTGCCAGCAGCTTACGTCGTCTAGCGGGGGGCACAGATACGCAGTATTTT
TRBJ1-2 TRBD1 TRBV7-9 many CASSLSGTGGYGYTF TGTGCCAGCAGCTTATCCGGGACAGGGGGCTATGGCTACACCTTC
TRBJ2-3 . TRBV24-1 many CATSGYGGPSPDTQYF TGTGCCACCAGTGGGTACGGCGGTCCCTCCCCAGATACGCAGTATTTT
TRBJ2-1 TRBD1 TRBV2 many CASSVGTGFHEQFF TGTGCCAGCAGTGTAGGGACAGGGTTTCATGAGCAGTTCTTC
TRBJ2-1 TRBD2 TRBV7-6 . CASRPTGGAYNEQFF TGTGCCAGCAGACCGACCGGGGGGGCCTACAATGAGCAGTTCTTC
TRBJ2-2 TRBD1 TRBV10-3 many CATTFNPDRVEWGELFF TGTGCCACGACCTTCAACCCAGACAGGGTCGAATGGGGGGAGCTGTTTTTT
TRBJ2-2 TRBD1 TRBV7-9 few CASSLGPGTGLSGELFF TGTGCCAGCAGCTTAGGACCGGGGACAGGGTTGTCCGGGGAGCTGTTTTTT
TRBJ2-2 TRBD2 TRBV11-2 many CASSPRLAGESNTGELFF TGTGCCAGCAGCCCTCGACTAGCGGGGGAATCGAACACCGGGGAGCTGTTTTTT
TRBJ2-1 . TRBV5-1 few CASSFRTEVPVNEQFF TGCGCCAGCAGCTTTCGTACGGAGGTGCCGGTAAATGAGCAGTTCTTC
TRBJ2-1 . TRBV18 many CASSPQDYNEQFF TGTGCCAGCTCACCGCAAGACTACAATGAGCAGTTCTTC
TRBJ2-5 TRBD2 TRBV18 many CASSPGLVSSRETQYF TGTGCCAGCTCACCGGGACTAGTCTCCTCTCGGGAGACCCAGTACTTC
TRBJ1-5 . TRBV7-8 few CASSLDGTQHF TGTGCCAGCAGCCTGGACGGCACCCAGCATTTT
TRBJ2-2 . TRBV12-3/TRBV12-4 many CASSLVGVTGELFF TGTGCCAGCAGTTTAGTAGGGGTCACCGGGGAGCTGTTTTTT
TRBJ2-3 . TRBV20-1 few CSARERGRTDTQYF TGCAGTGCTAGGGAACGGGGGCGCACAGATACGCAGTATTTT
TRBJ1-5 . TRBV28 many CASILRGRGNQPQHF TGTGCCAGCATTCTCAGAGGAAGGGGCAATCAGCCCCAGCATTTT
TRBJ2-3 TRBD2 TRBV6-6 few CASSYSGLLTDTQYF TGTGCCAGCAGTTACTCGGGACTACTAACAGATACGCAGTATTTT
TRBJ1-5 TRBD1 TRBV28 many CASSFRTGVFQPQHF TGTGCCAGCAGTTTTAGGACAGGGGTATTCCAGCCCCAGCATTTT
TRBJ1-6 TRBD1 TRBV11-2 many CASSWDRDNSPLHF TGTGCCAGCAGTTGGGACAGGGATAATTCACCCCTCCACTTT
TRBJ1-1 TRBD1 TRBV6-1 many CASGGQVDTEAFF TGTGCCAGCGGGGGACAGGTCGACACTGAAGCTTTCTTT
TRBJ1-6 TRBD1 TRBV18 many CASSRTGSPRNSPLHF TGTGCCAGCTCAAGGACAGGGTCCCCTCGCAATTCACCCCTCCACTTT
TRBJ2-3 . TRBV13 . CASSPPEAEVTDTQYF TGTGCCAGCAGCCCCCCAGAGGCCGAGGTCACAGATACGCAGTATTTT
TRBJ2-3 . TRBV13 many CASSPRETGPGTDTQYF TGTGCCAGCAGCCCCCGGGAAACGGGGCCGGGCACAGATACGCAGTATTTT
TRBJ1-4 TRBD1 TRBV7-8 many CASSRGQVYEKLFF TGTGCCAGCAGCCGAGGACAGGTGTATGAAAAACTGTTTTTT
TRBJ2-7 . TRBV5-1 . CASSLAPGLEQYF TGCGCCAGCAGCTTGGCCCCGGGCCTGGAGCAGTACTTC
TRBJ1-6 . TRBV20-1 . CSARDLGLENSPLHF TGCAGTGCTAGAGATCTCGGGTTGGAAAATTCACCCCTCCACTTT
TRBJ2-3 . TRBV24-1 . CATSEGLRPDTQYF TGTGCCACCAGTGAGGGATTAAGGCCAGATACGCAGTATTTT
TRBJ2-7 . TRBV6-1 many CASSYRGGRSYEQYF TGTGCCAGCAGTTACAGGGGGGGGCGTAGCTACGAGCAGTACTTC
TRBJ2-7 . TRBV11-2 many CASSPRRSYEQYF TGTGCCAGCAGCCCCCGGAGGTCCTACGAGCAGTACTTC
TRBJ2-2 TRBD1 TRBV6-6 many CASSYSGWTGGITGELFF TGTGCCAGCAGTTACTCCGGCTGGACAGGGGGCATCACCGGGGAGCTGTTTTTT
TRBJ2-7 . TRBV20-1 . CSAERPGTSKTYEQYF TGCAGTGCCGAGCGGCCTGGGACCTCGAAAACTTACGAGCAGTACTTC
TRBJ2-5 TRBD2 TRBV10-3 many CAISESQRGGRETQYF TGTGCCATCAGTGAGTCCCAGCGGGGGGGCCGGGAGACCCAGTACTTC
TRBJ2-5 . TRBV12-3/TRBV12-4 few CPSSLLIKETQYF TGTCCCAGCAGTTTATTGATCAAAGAGACCCAGTACTTC
TRBJ2-3 TRBD1 TRBV5-8 many CASSAGTGGADTQYF TGTGCCAGCAGCGCCGGGACAGGGGGCGCAGATACGCAGTATTTT
TRBJ1-1 . TRBV3-1 many CASSRRQNTEAFF TGTGCCAGCAGCCGCCGACAGAACACTGAAGCTTTCTTT
TRBJ1-4 . TRBV28 many CASTPPGTRNEKLFF TGTGCCAGCACCCCCCCCGGGACCAGGAATGAAAAACTGTTTTTT
TRBJ1-1 . TRBV30 . CAGGGYTNTEAFF TGTGCCGGGGGTGGGTACACTAACACTGAAGCTTTCTTT
TRBJ1-4 TRBD1 TRBV11-3 many CASSRTGNEKLFF TGTGCCAGCAGCAGGACAGGCAATGAAAAACTGTTTTTT
TRBJ1-1 . TRBV30 many CASGKMNTEAFF TGTGCCTCGGGAAAAATGAACACTGAAGCTTTCTTT
TRBJ2-7 . TRBV18 . CASSPRTENREQYF TGTGCCAGCTCACCGCGGACAGAGAATAGAGAGCAGTACTTC
TRBJ1-2 TRBD1 TRBV19 . CASSLSGQVSYGYTF TGTGCCAGTAGTTTATCAGGACAGGTGTCCTATGGCTACACCTTC
TRBJ2-7 TRBD1 TRBV24-1 few CATSDFPTGVHFYEQYF TGTGCCACCAGTGATTTCCCTACAGGGGTCCACTTTTACGAGCAGTACTTC
TRBJ2-3 . TRBV5-1 . CVSSDRQETDTQYF TGCGTCAGCAGCGATAGACAAGAGACAGATACGCAGTATTTT
TRBJ1-5 . TRBV24-1 few CATSDLQVDQPQHF TGTGCCACCAGTGATCTACAGGTCGATCAGCCCCAGCATTTT